The 27 T cell receptor beta chains below were found in one sample sequenced in a study of cytomegalovirus exposure and HLA in healthy donors. PCR primers comprised 60 Vbeta and 13 Jbeta primers. Clones were sequenced by immunoSEQ multiplex PCR, and TCRdb holds only the in-frame ones, with some missing. The data contain under 75,000 clones, around 74% of them seen just once; the ten biggest clones take up approximately 10%. Sequenced input: PBMCs. The receptors come from a human donor in good health.

This sequence joins TRBV27 and TRBJ2-2, with TRBD1 as a possible D gene (6 bases). The ends were cut back, 7 bases at V and 5 bases at J, with 14 bases in the middle. The CDR3 consists of 14 residues. Per germline, CDR1 MNHEY and CDR2 SMNVEV (reference sequence). The CDR3 DNA is TGTGCCAGCACCCCGGGACAACTGACCGGGGAGCTGTTTTTT. Translation gives CASTPGQLTGELFF.

The J gene is TRBJ1-2, the V gene TRBV30; D gene uncertain. The V gene lost 5 bases and the J gene lost 1 base, with 14 bases spanning the gap. Germline loops: CDR1 GTSNPN, CDR2 SVGIG (reference sequence). This CDR3 has 14 residues. CDR3 nucleotides: TGTGCCTGGGGCCCAATACGTTATAACTATGGCTACACCTTC. Protein: CAWGPIRYNYGYTF.

This clone has more than one count but fewer than ten. This chain joins TRBV5-8 and TRBJ1-5; no firm D call. The germline V and J ends were trimmed by 0 bases and 1 base, with 11 bases remaining between them. The CDR3 length is 16 residues. CDR1 is SGHTS, CDR2 YDEGEE, per germline. CDR3 sequence (DNA): TGTGCCAGCAGCTTGGGACTTTATGGAAGCAATCAGCCCCAGCATTTT. Its translation is CASSLGLYGSNQPQHF.

J is TRBJ2-2 and V is TRBV6-6, with a weak D call TRBD1 (6 bases). Per the germline V gene, CDR1 is MNHNY and CDR2 is SVGAGI (reference sequence). V was clipped by 5 bases and J by 6 bases, with 16 bases between them. CDR3 length equals 15 residues. CDR3 amino acids: CASSPTGNRPGELFF. In DNA, the CDR3 is TGTGCCAGCAGTCCTACAGGGAATAGGCCCGGGGAGCTGTTTTTT.

The rearrangement joins TRBV28 to TRBJ2-7, with 14 bases lining up with TRBD2. Unmatched junction bases numbered 15, after V lost 8 bases and J lost 6 bases. The germline CDR1 and CDR2 sequences are MDHEN and SYDVKM. CDR3 length: 17 amino acids. CDR3 sequence: CASPPPGTSGSGGEQYF. CDR3 in DNA: TGTGCCAGCCCCCCTCCAGGGACTAGCGGGAGTGGCGGCGAGCAGTACTTC.

This clone was observed once. V is TRBV7-9 and J is TRBJ1-2; D is undetermined. Looked up from germline, CDR1 is SEHNR and CDR2 is FQNEAQ (reference sequence). The ends were cut back, 5 bases at V and 8 bases at J, with 15 bases in the middle. CDR3 size: 13 residues. CDR3 protein: CASSMPEMEGYTF. CDR3 coding DNA: TGTGCCAGCAGCATGCCAGAAATGGAGGGCTACACCTTC.

This chain connects TRBV28 to TRBJ2-1; maybe TRBD1 (6 bases). Trimming pared 6 bases from V and 1 base from J, leaving 22 bases between. Germline loops: CDR1 MDHEN, CDR2 SYDVKM. The CDR3 extends over 18 amino acids. CDR3 protein: CASSLRPGTQVSYNEQFF. CDR3 DNA: TGTGCCAGCAGCTTACGGCCCGGGACACAAGTTTCCTACAATGAGCAGTTCTTC. Full variable domain (missing parts from reference TRBV28 and TRBJ2-1): DVKVTQSSRYLVKRTGEKVFLECVQDMDHENMFWYRQDPGLGLRLIYFSYDVKMKEKGDIPEGYSVSREKKERFSLILESASTNQTSMYLCASSLRPGTQVSYNEQFFGPGTRLTVL.

The V call is TRBV14, the J call TRBJ2-1; D call uncertain. The CDR3 totals 12 residues. Trimming took 4 bases from V and 10 from J, leaving 11 bases between them. Germline assignment: CDR1 SGHDN and CDR2 FVKESK. The CDR3 nucleotides are TGTGCCAGCAGCCCGCACTCCCGGGAGCAGTTCTTC. It is translated as CASSPHSREQFF.

This clone was seen a single time. The chain couples TRBV14 to TRBJ2-3; 7 nucleotides line up with TRBD1. The trim removed 4 bases at V and 5 bases at J, leaving 0 bases unmatched. CDR1 and CDR2 (germline): SGHDN, FVKESK. The CDR3 is made up of 12 amino acids. This CDR3 is CASSPGGDTQYF. The DNA of the CDR3 is TGTGCCAGCAGCCCAGGGGGAGATACGCAGTATTTT.

V gene TRBV7-9 combines with J gene TRBJ1-2; tentatively, D is TRBD1 (5 bases). Germline V CDR1 and CDR2: SEHNR, FQNEAQ (reference sequence). With 0 bases removed from V and 4 bases from J, the gap between germline ends came to 15 bases. The CDR3 is 16 residues long. The CDR3 loop is CASSLAGGELVYGYTF. The CDR3 coding sequence is TGTGCCAGCAGCTTAGCGGGGGGTGAGCTCGTCTATGGCTACACCTTC.

This clone came up a few times. The chain is built from TRBV9 and TRBJ2-2; D might be TRBD2 (7 bases). Germline values: CDR1 SGDLS, CDR2 YYNGEE. Between the trimmed V and J ends, which lost 4 bases and 1 base, there was a span of 14 bases. This CDR3 region has 16 residues. CDR3 in DNA: TGTGCCAGCAGCCCCCAAGGGGGGGGGAACACCGGGGAGCTGTTTTTT. This sequence encodes CASSPQGGGNTGELFF.

The sample holds one count of this clone. The chain combines TRBV19 with TRBJ1-5, with 8 bases lining up with TRBD1. V lost 5 bases to trimming and J lost 1 base; unmatched junction nucleotides: 10. Germline CDR1 is LNHDA and CDR2 is SQIVND (reference sequence). The CDR3 spans 17 residues. The CDR3 coding sequence is TGTGCCAGTAGTTCCGGACAGGGTGGGGTGAGCAATCAGCCCCAGCATTTT. Translating gives CASSSGQGGVSNQPQHF.

The chain uses TRBV6-5 and TRBJ1-4, with 8 bases matching TRBD1. Germline CDR1 is MNHEY and CDR2 is SVGAGI. V shed 3 bases, J shed 7 bases, and the junction held 1 base outside the gene matches. The CDR3 runs 13 residues. The CDR3 loop is CASSYDRGEKLFF. Here the CDR3 DNA reads TGTGCCAGCAGTTATGACAGGGGTGAAAAACTGTTTTTT.

DNA of the CDR3: TGTGCCTGGAGTAACAGGAACTACGAGCAGTACTTC. Protein sequence: CAWSNRNYEQYF. The chain recombines TRBV30 with TRBJ2-7, with a possible D match to TRBD1 (5 bases). From germline, CDR1 is GTSNPN and CDR2 SVGIG (reference sequence). V was shortened by 2 bases and J by 3 bases, with 8 bases between the two germline ends. This CDR3 has 12 amino acids.

Notes on this clone: At the DNA level, this CDR3 is encoded by other sequences in the same sample as well. This chain links TRBV9 with TRBJ2-7, with TRBD2 identical over 8 bases. V trimming: 3 bases; J trimming: 3 bases; junction bases outside the gene matches: 5. Germline V CDR1 and CDR2: SGDLS, YYNGEE. This CDR3 comprises 14 residues. The CDR3: CASSGGLAGYEQYF. Written as DNA, the CDR3 is TGTGCCAGCAGCGGGGGGCTAGCGGGCTACGAGCAGTACTTC.

The table lists this clone with a count of one. The CDR3 coding sequence is TGCAGCGTTGGGGAGCCTGGGAACACTGAAGCTTTCTTT. Its translation: CSVGEPGNTEAFF. The chain is built from TRBV29-1 and TRBJ1-1, with unresolved D. There are 13 residues in the CDR3. V lost 4 bases and J 1 base, leaving 10 bases between the germline ends. Germline lookup yields CDR1 SQVTM and CDR2 ANQGSEA.

This clone was found a few times. The chain couples TRBV9 to TRBJ2-3; TRBD2 aligns across 7 bases. The germline gives CDR1 SGDLS, CDR2 YYNGEE. CDR3 length: 18 residues. The junction had 12 bases not matched to a gene; V was cut back by 0 bases and J by 2 bases. CDR3 loop: CASSVDREGKRHTDTQYF. The CDR3 region has the DNA TGTGCCAGCAGCGTAGATAGGGAGGGAAAGCGGCACACAGATACGCAGTATTTT.

The chain carries TRBV11-2 and TRBJ1-1, with 7 bases aligning to TRBD1. With V trimmed by 3 bases and J by 3 bases, 10 bases remained unmatched. This CDR3 has 16 amino acids. CDR1 and CDR2 from the germline V gene are SGHAT and FQNNGV. The CDR3 DNA reads TGTGCCAGCAGCTTCTTAAGGCCAACAGGGGACACTGAAGCTTTCTTT. It is translated as CASSFLRPTGDTEAFF.

This chain uses TRBV5-4 with TRBJ1-4; D is ambiguous. V was clipped by 0 bases and J by 4 bases, with 7 bases between them. Germline CDR1 reads SGHNT; CDR2 reads YYREEE (reference sequence). The CDR3 consists of 14 residues. CDR3 in DNA: TGTGCCAGCAGCTTGGCAGGTTTTAATGAAAAACTGTTTTTT. It translates to CASSLAGFNEKLFF.

The V call is TRBV7-9, the J call TRBJ2-1; D is possibly TRBD2 (6 bases). This CDR3 spans 11 amino acids. CDR1 is SEHNR, CDR2 FQNEAQ, per germline (reference sequence). Trimming pared 5 bases from V and 16 bases from J, leaving 15 bases between. Here the CDR3 DNA reads TGTGCCAGCAGCGAAATGGGACTCCAATTCTTC. Protein: CASSEMGLQFF.

The V call is TRBV30, the J call TRBJ2-6; D not resolved. There are 15 residues in the CDR3. CDR1 and CDR2 (germline): GTSNPN, SVGIG (reference sequence). The V and J ends lost 3 bases and 4 bases respectively, with 13 bases between them. The CDR3 region has the DNA TGTGCCTGGAGGGCCCTCGGGTCCGGGGCCAACGTCCTGACTTTC. Protein sequence: CAWRALGSGANVLTF.

The J gene is TRBJ1-5, the V gene TRBV4-1, with D maybe TRBD1 (6 bases). CDR1 is MGHRA and CDR2 is YSYEKL in the germline V gene. V was pared by 4 bases and J by 3 bases, with 13 bases between. This CDR3 comprises 15 residues. CDR3 in DNA: TGCGCCAGCAGCCCGTCGGGACACATCAATCAGCCCCAGCATTTT. It codes for CASSPSGHINQPQHF.

V and J are TRBV7-8 and TRBJ2-2, with D possibly TRBD2 on 6 matching bases. The CDR3 contains 17 residues. The germline V gene encodes CDR1 SGHVS and CDR2 FQNEAQ. V was cut by 2 bases and J by 5 bases, with 18 bases left in between. CDR3 protein: CASSLYSPGGGTGELFF. The DNA of the CDR3 is TGTGCCAGCAGCTTATATTCGCCTGGGGGAGGAACCGGGGAGCTGTTTTTT. Combining the CDR3 with reference TRBV7-8 and TRBJ2-2 gives the whole variable domain GAGVSQSPRYKVAKRGQDVALRCDPISGHVSLFWYQQALGQGPEFLTYFQNEAQLDKSGLPSDRFFAERPEGSVSTLKIQRTQQEDSAVYLCASSLYSPGGGTGELFFGEGSRLTVL.

V usage is TRBV2 and J usage is TRBJ1-1; no firm D call. Per germline, CDR1 SNHLY and CDR2 FYNNEI. The CDR3 length is 13 residues. Trimming took 6 bases from V and 1 from J, leaving 9 bases between them. The CDR3 DNA reads TGTGCCAGCAGAGTAGATCGGAACACTGAAGCTTTCTTT. It specifies CASRVDRNTEAFF. Filled out from reference TRBV2 and TRBJ1-1, the complete variable domain reads EPEVTQTPSHQVTQMGQEVILRCVPISNHLYFYWYRQILGQKVEFLVSFYNNEISEKSEIFDDQFSVERPDGSNFTLKIRSTKLEDSAMYFCASRVDRNTEAFFGQGTRLTVV.

The chain has TRBV5-8 and TRBJ2-4, with 7 bases identical to TRBD2. V shed 4 bases and J 6 bases; nucleotides not matched to a gene: 10. The CDR3 totals 15 residues. The germline gives CDR1 SGHTS, CDR2 YDEGEE. Written as DNA, the CDR3 is TGTGCCAGCAGCCCCCGGGGAGGGGCGGGAAACATTCAGTACTTC. This translates into CASSPRGGAGNIQYF. The full variable domain, completed using reference TRBV5-8 and TRBJ2-4, is EAGVTQSPTHLIKTRGQQATLRCSPISGHTSVYWYQQALGLGLQFLLWYDEGEERNRGNFPPRFSGRQFPNYSSELNVNALELEDSALYLCASSPRGGAGNIQYFGAGTRLSVL.

This clone has just a few counts. The rearrangement links TRBV11-3 to TRBJ2-7; 9 bases map to TRBD1. This CDR3 contains 15 residues. Trimming cost V 6 bases and J 1 base; bases outside gene matches: 7. Looked up from germline, CDR1 is SGHNT and CDR2 is YENEEA. The CDR3 DNA reads as TGTGCCAGCAGATCCTCGACAGGGGGTTCCTACGAGCAGTACTTC. This codes for CASRSSTGGSYEQYF.

The CDR3 region is CASSSTETAEAFF. DNA for the CDR3: TGTGCCAGCAGCTCGACCGAGACAGCGGAAGCTTTCTTT. V and J are TRBV7-3 and TRBJ1-1; possible D gene TRBD1, 5 bases. CDR3 size: 13 residues. CDR1 and CDR2 from the germline V gene are SGHTA and FQGTGA. Trimming took 4 bases from V and 8 from J, leaving 14 bases between them.